Below, one T cell receptor (beta chain) is given with its context. Antigen specificity is unknown. The CDR3 is made up of 17 amino acids. V gave up 4 bases and J gave up 7 bases; unmatched junction bases: 15. Germline CDR1 and CDR2: SGHNT and YYREEE (reference sequence). Primers: 60 Vbeta forward and 13 Jbeta reverse. Here immunoSEQ multiplex PCR was the method, and the copy in TCRdb shows in-frame clones only, minus some. This sample yields 150,000 to 200,000 clones, of which 75% are seen a single time; 11% belongs to the top ten. This entry belongs to a study of cytomegalovirus exposure and HLA in healthy donors. Study-level information: In terms of ancestry, the Caucasian-associated cluster contained roughly 80% of the 300 to 400 genotyped donors.

Study findings and constraints: Later on, an analysis tied roughly 17,000 TCR beta sequences to HLA alleles at 0.05 false discovery rate.

Input material: PBMCs. The TCR originated in a young man in good health and CMV-seropositive. The chain has TRBV5-4 and TRBJ2-7; the match to TRBD2 covers 12 bases. DNA for the CDR3: TGTGCCAGCAGCCCGCCTAGCGGGAGGGCCACGATACGGGAGCAGTACTTC. It translates to CASSPPSGRATIREQYF. Supplemented by reference TRBV5-4 and TRBJ2-7, the full variable domain reads ETGVTQSPTHLIKTRGQQVTLRCSSQSGHNTVSWYQQALGQGPQFIFQYYREEENGRGNFPPRFSGLQFPNYSSELNVNALELDDSALYLCASSPPSGRATIREQYFGPGTRLTVT.